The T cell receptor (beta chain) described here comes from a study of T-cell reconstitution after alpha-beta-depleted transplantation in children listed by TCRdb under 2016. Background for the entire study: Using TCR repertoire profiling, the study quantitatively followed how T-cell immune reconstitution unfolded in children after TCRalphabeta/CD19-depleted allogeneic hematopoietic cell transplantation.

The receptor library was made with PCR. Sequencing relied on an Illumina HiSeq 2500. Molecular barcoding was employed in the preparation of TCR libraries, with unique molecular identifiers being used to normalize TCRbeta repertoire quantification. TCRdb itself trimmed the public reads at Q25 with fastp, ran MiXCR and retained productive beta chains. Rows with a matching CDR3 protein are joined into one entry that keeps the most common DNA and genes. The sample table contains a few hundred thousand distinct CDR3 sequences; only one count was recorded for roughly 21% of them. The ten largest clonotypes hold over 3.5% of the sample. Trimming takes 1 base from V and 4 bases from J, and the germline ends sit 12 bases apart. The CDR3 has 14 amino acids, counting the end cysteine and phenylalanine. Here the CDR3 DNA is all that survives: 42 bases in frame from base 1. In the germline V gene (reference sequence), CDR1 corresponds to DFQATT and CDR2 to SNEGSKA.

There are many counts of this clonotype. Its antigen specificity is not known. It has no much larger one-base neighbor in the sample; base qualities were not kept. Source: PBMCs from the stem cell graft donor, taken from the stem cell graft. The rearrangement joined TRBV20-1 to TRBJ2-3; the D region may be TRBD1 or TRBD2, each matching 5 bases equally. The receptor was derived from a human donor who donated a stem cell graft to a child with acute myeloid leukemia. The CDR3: CSARGGLGSDTQYF. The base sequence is TGCAGTGCTAGAGGGGGGTTGGGGTCAGATACGCAGTATTTT.